The entry below gives a single TCR beta chain sequence along with its context. Antigen unknown. Repertoires were generated with immunoSEQ multiplex PCR, while TCRdb's copy carries only in-frame clones and drops some. The repertoire holds 30,000 to 40,000 clones, with around 73% as singletons. CD4+ T cells specific for antigen were expanded with viral peptide pools by the ViraFEST assay before sequencing. When around nine days of culture had elapsed, CD4+ T cells were isolated. Documented for the person is a PCR-confirmed SARS-CoV-2 infection occurring between March and December 2020. The CDR3 contains 15 residues. CDR1 is SNHLY and CDR2 is FYNNEI in the germline V gene. After removal of 6 bases from V and 1 base from J, the junction contained 8 bases not matched to a gene. The sample belongs to a study of vaccination effects on CD4 cells after COVID-19. Study details: Samples were given by two convalescent patients 16 days and one week before vaccination. Study-level points and caveats: Clones from infection and from vaccination both contracted markedly late after vaccination.

The sequences come from CD4+ T cells from PBMCs cultured with a peptide pool, collected before COVID-19 vaccination. The source of this sequence is a human donor who had a prior SARS-CoV-2 infection. The chain carries TRBV2 and TRBJ1-1; TRBD1 matches at 7 bases. This chain's CDR3 is CASSLDRLRNTEAFF. CDR3 in DNA: TGTGCCAGCAGCTTGGACAGGCTAAGGAACACTGAAGCTTTCTTT.